What follows are 25 T cell receptor beta chains derived from one specimen sequenced in a study of T cell repertoires in ileal Crohn's disease. Time point defined: proximal margin of the surgical specimen (macroscopically non-inflamed). Assay used: immunoSEQ multiplex PCR; TCRdb lists only in-frame clones, some missing. This table has about 5,700 clones, around 84% appearing once. Sequenced input: ileal tissue. All receptors come from an adult with Crohn's disease.

This clone has only one observation. This sequence joins TRBV5-1 and TRBJ2-5; TRBD1 matches at 11 bases. The CDR3 extends over 16 amino acids. V lost 0 bases to trimming and J lost 2 bases; unmatched junction nucleotides: 3. Germline loops: CDR1 SGHRS, CDR2 YFSETQ. CDR3: CASSLGGTGGQETQYF. CDR3 in DNA: TGCGCCAGCAGCTTGGGAGGGACAGGGGGTCAAGAGACCCAGTACTTC.

This clone turned up a few times. The rearrangement links TRBV7-2 to TRBJ2-7, with D perhaps TRBD2 (6 bases). Deletions cut 3 bases from V and 2 bases from J, with 11 bases between. This CDR3 region has 14 residues. Germline V gene lookup returns CDR1 SGHTA and CDR2 FQGNSA. The DNA of the CDR3 is TGTGCCAGCAGCTTCGATGCGGGGCCCTACGAGCAGTACTTC. Translated, it gives CASSFDAGPYEQYF.

The J gene is TRBJ1-1, the V gene TRBV5-6; the D gene is possibly TRBD1 (5 bases). Germline loops: CDR1 SGHDT, CDR2 YYEEEE. The V end was cut by 2 bases, the J end by 5 bases, with 10 bases between. The CDR3 consists of 13 residues. The CDR3 protein is CASSFQGRTEAFF. The DNA for the CDR3 is TGTGCCAGCAGCTTCCAGGGAAGGACTGAAGCTTTCTTT.

The chain employs TRBV7-2 and TRBJ2-7; D unclear. V lost 5 bases to trimming and J lost 0 bases, with 8 bases between them. The CDR3 sequence is 13 residues long. Looked up from germline, CDR1 is SGHTA and CDR2 is FQGNSA. Written as DNA, the CDR3 is TGTGCCAGCAGCCAGTCCATCTCCTACGAGCAGTACTTC. Its protein is CASSQSISYEQYF.

The V gene is TRBV6-6, the J gene TRBJ1-4; TRBD1 agrees at 8 bases. The CDR3 loop spans 14 amino acids. V was clipped by 6 bases and J by 8 bases; unmatched bases: 8. Germline assignment: CDR1 MNHNY and CDR2 SVGAGI (reference sequence). The chain's CDR3 is CASSPQGAREKLFF. The CDR3 DNA reads as TGTGCCAGCAGCCCCCAGGGGGCTCGGGAAAAACTGTTTTTT.

The genes are TRBV20-1 and TRBJ2-7; no clear D. V lost 6 bases and J lost 12, with 18 bases in between. The germline V gene has CDR1 DFQATT and CDR2 SNEGSKA (reference sequence). The CDR3 contains 11 residues. CDR3 coding DNA: TGCAGTGCATTTGACCCGGACGTGGGGTACTTC. Translation: CSAFDPDVGYF.

The chain has TRBV11-3 and TRBJ2-2, with TRBD1 as a possible D gene (6 bases). Trimming cost V 4 bases and J 6 bases, with 18 bases left between them. Germline values: CDR1 SGHNT, CDR2 YENEEA. The CDR3 loop spans 16 amino acids. This CDR3 reads CASSSALTGSPGELFF. CDR3 DNA sequence: TGTGCCAGCAGCTCAGCTCTGACAGGAAGCCCCGGGGAGCTGTTTTTT.

The rearrangement joins TRBV5-1 to TRBJ2-3, with TRBD2 as a possible D gene (7 bases). Deletions cut 2 bases from V and 5 bases from J, with 15 bases between. The CDR3 contains 15 residues. CDR1 is SGHRS, CDR2 YFSETQ, per germline. CDR3 residues: CASSLEGGLVDTQYF. CDR3 sequence (DNA): TGCGCCAGCAGCTTAGAGGGGGGGCTAGTAGATACGCAGTATTTT.

This chain uses TRBV11-3 with TRBJ2-1; the D gene is possibly TRBD1 (6 bases). The V end was cut by 3 bases, the J end by 2 bases, with 20 bases between. The CDR3 length is 18 residues. CDR1 is SGHNT and CDR2 is YENEEA in the germline V gene. The CDR3 DNA sequence: TGTGCCAGCAGCTTTGGGCGCAGGGGTTTCGACCCCTACAATGAGCAGTTCTTC. Residues: CASSFGRRGFDPYNEQFF.

The table lists this clone with a count of one. The chain joins TRBV4-3 to TRBJ1-2; no reliable D call. CDR3 length: 13 residues. V gave up 5 bases and J gave up 7 bases, with 14 bases separating them. Germline lookup yields CDR1 LGHNA and CDR2 YSLEER. In DNA form, the CDR3 reads TGCGCCAGCAGCGACCGTAATCCGCCTGGCTACACCTTC. The encoded protein is CASSDRNPPGYTF.

The chain recombines TRBV13 with TRBJ2-7; TRBD1 is a possible D gene (5 bases). Germline CDR1 reads PRHDT; CDR2 reads FYEKMQ (reference sequence). The V gene lost 0 bases and the J gene lost 2 bases, with 11 bases spanning the gap. The CDR3 runs 15 residues. The CDR3 loop reads CASSLGSQGTYEQYF. The DNA of the CDR3 is TGTGCCAGCAGCTTAGGGTCGCAGGGAACCTACGAGCAGTACTTC.

The chain links TRBV9 to TRBJ2-3, with D possibly TRBD2 on 6 matching bases. Trimming cost V 0 bases and J 10 bases, with 12 bases left between them. CDR1 is SGDLS, CDR2 YYNGEE, per germline. The CDR3 has 13 residues. The CDR3 region has the DNA TGTGCCAGCAGCGTAGGCCGGGGGTCACCGCAGTATTTT. Translating it yields CASSVGRGSPQYF.

This clone was seen a single time. The V and J genes are TRBV18 and TRBJ1-2; D unresolved. The CDR3 sequence is 14 residues long. V lost 3 bases to trimming and J lost 0 bases, with 8 bases between them. Germline-derived CDR1 and CDR2 are KGHSH and LQKENI. The CDR3 reads CASSPSTANYGYTF. The CDR3 coding sequence is TGTGCCAGCTCACCGTCGACGGCTAACTATGGCTACACCTTC.

The rearrangement joins TRBV9 to TRBJ2-5; D uncertain. Germline V gene lookup returns CDR1 SGDLS and CDR2 YYNGEE. V was cut by 4 bases and J by 2 bases, with 15 bases left in between. The CDR3 runs 15 residues. CDR3 region: CASSFQSGFQETQYF. As DNA, the CDR3 is TGTGCCAGCAGCTTCCAATCGGGCTTTCAAGAGACCCAGTACTTC.

The chain is built from TRBV5-6 and TRBJ1-2; tentative D call: TRBD1 (6 bases). V dropped 3 bases and J dropped 5 bases, with 11 bases sitting between them. From germline, CDR1 is SGHDT and CDR2 YYEEEE. This CDR3 is 13 amino acids long. CDR3 protein: CASSYGQRYGYTF. The CDR3, as DNA: TGTGCCAGCAGCTATGGACAGCGTTATGGCTACACCTTC.

The chain uses TRBV5-6 and TRBJ2-5; 7 bases agree with TRBD2. This CDR3 is built from 13 residues. The V segment lost 3 bases and the J segment 7 bases; nucleotides outside the gene matches: 6. CDR1 is SGHDT, CDR2 YYEEEE, per germline. The CDR3 region is CASSWGEGRTQYF. The DNA of the CDR3 is TGTGCCAGCAGCTGGGGGGAGGGCAGGACCCAGTACTTC.

This clone has only a few counts. The gene calls are TRBV5-1 and TRBJ2-3; 8 bases agree with TRBD2. V shed 5 bases, J shed 2 bases, and the junction held 7 bases outside the gene matches. Germline V CDR1 and CDR2: SGHRS, YFSETQ. The CDR3 consists of 15 residues. DNA for the CDR3: TGCGCCAGCAGACGAACTAGCGGACACACAGATACGCAGTATTTT. Translation gives CASRRTSGHTDTQYF.

This chain connects TRBV6-1 to TRBJ2-1, with 8 bases identical to TRBD2. Germline CDR1 is MNHNS and CDR2 is SASEGT. V shed 2 bases and J 0 bases; nucleotides not matched to a gene: 0. The CDR3 has 15 amino acids. The CDR3 nucleotides read TGTGCCAGCAGTGAACTAGCGGGCTCCTACAATGAGCAGTTCTTC. It yields the protein CASSELAGSYNEQFF.

This clone has just one count. This chain uses TRBV4-2 with TRBJ1-2, with 8 bases lining up with TRBD1. The CDR3 extends over 15 amino acids. The V and J ends lost 4 bases and 6 bases, in that order; junction bases with no gene match: 10. Germline V gene sequence: CDR1 LGHNA, CDR2 YNFKEQ. CDR3 protein: CASSLAAGQGDGYTF. CDR3 in DNA: TGTGCCAGCAGCCTGGCAGCAGGACAGGGAGATGGCTACACCTTC.

This clone was counted a single time. J is TRBJ2-5 and V is TRBV11-3; D call uncertain. The CDR3 length is 13 residues. V lost 8 bases to trimming and J lost 0 bases, with 10 bases between them. Germline CDR1 SGHNT, CDR2 YENEEA. DNA for the CDR3: TGTGCCAGCTCAGCCTCGTACCAAGAGACCCAGTACTTC. It is translated as CASSASYQETQYF.

This chain joins TRBV4-1 and TRBJ1-2, with a possible D match to TRBD1 (5 bases). Germline V gene data show CDR1 as MGHRA and CDR2 as YSYEKL. V was clipped by 4 bases and J by 0 bases, with 12 bases between them. The CDR3 is 15 amino acids. The CDR3 DNA reads TGCGCCAGCAGCCCTCGGGACGCTGCTAACTATGGCTACACCTTC. Residues: CASSPRDAANYGYTF.

The gene calls are TRBV30 and TRBJ1-3; 10 nucleotides match TRBD1. CDR1 is GTSNPN and CDR2 is SVGIG in the germline V gene (reference sequence). Unmatched junction bases numbered 21, after V lost 2 bases and J lost 5 bases. The CDR3 length is 20 residues. CDR3 DNA sequence: TGTGCCTGGAGTCTCCGATTCCCCCTCACCGGGACAGGGGATCGAAACACCATATATTTT. Its protein product is CAWSLRFPLTGTGDRNTIYF.

V and J are TRBV6-6 and TRBJ2-5; D is unclear. Germline CDR1 reads MNHNY; CDR2 reads SVGAGI (reference sequence). The CDR3 has 11 amino acids. V was clipped by 4 bases and J by 5 bases, with 5 bases between them. CDR3 sequence reads: CASSSRETQYF. In DNA, the CDR3 is TGTGCCAGCAGTTCTCGGGAGACCCAGTACTTC.

As DNA, the CDR3 is TGTGCCTGGAGTGGGTCAGAGCGCCGGTGGCGCACCGGGGAGCTGTTTTTT. It codes for CAWSGSERRWRTGELFF. The gene calls are TRBV30 and TRBJ2-2; D call uncertain. This CDR3 contains 17 residues. CDR1 is GTSNPN, CDR2 SVGIG, per germline (reference sequence). Trimming took off 1 base at V and 4 bases at J, with 19 bases between the two ends.

The gene calls are TRBV5-4 and TRBJ1-1; D may be TRBD1 (5 bases). Trimming pared 0 bases from V and 11 bases from J, leaving 17 bases between. This CDR3 has 14 residues. Per the germline V gene, CDR1 is SGHNT and CDR2 is YYREEE (reference sequence). The CDR3 DNA reads as TGTGCCAGCAGCTTGGAGGGGCATGGGGAGAGGGCTTTCTTT. It encodes CASSLEGHGERAFF.